This entry features one T cell receptor beta chain sequence. What it binds is unknown. These data originate in a study of T cell responses to AZD1222 COVID-19 vaccine. Study conclusions and caveats: A reported finding is that nearly half of spike-specific TCRs target unmutated variant regions. Only a handful of AZD1222 recipients, more than 5 in all, had baseline seropositivity. Clonal diversity was possibly underestimated; the donors were predominantly white British and more often female. All repertoire sampling was performed exclusively after the peak T cell response.

Generated by immunoSEQ multiplex PCR, the TCRdb table keeps only in-frame clones and is missing some. The sample holds fewer than 200,000 clones, about 91% seen once. V gave up 0 bases and J gave up 5 bases; unmatched junction bases: 3. The CDR3 has 14 amino acids. Germline-derived CDR1 and CDR2 are MNHEY and SVGAGI. This specimen consisted of peripheral blood, obtained 28 days after the second AZD1222 dose. This chain joins TRBV6-5 and TRBJ1-2, with 7 bases lining up with TRBD1. This receptor was obtained from an adult who received the AZD1222 COVID-19 vaccine. The CDR3 coding sequence is TGTGCCAGCAGTTACTCAAGGGGGCCATATGGCTACACCTTC. This codes for CASSYSRGPYGYTF.